One sample yielded the 14 T cell receptor beta chains listed below, sequenced in a study of response to subunit inactivated influenza vaccine. From the RT-PCR reads, TCRdb called clonotypes with MiXCR, one entry per CDR3 protein. Of over 800,000 distinct CDR3 sequences in the sample, about 20% were seen once. Sequenced here: PBMCs from blood, sampled roughly 5 days after vaccination. These TCRs come from a man aged 50 to 60 who received an inactivated influenza vaccine.

CDR3 sequence reads: CASSSLPGLRGDTQYF. The CDR3 DNA sequence: TGTGCCAGCAGCTCCTTGCCGGGACTACGTGGAGATACGCAGTATTTT. J is TRBJ2-3 and V is TRBV27; 7 bases align to TRBD2. Germline V gene lookup returns CDR1 MNHEY and CDR2 SMNVEV (reference sequence). The V and J ends lost 6 bases and 5 bases, in that order; junction bases with no gene match: 14. The CDR3 is made up of 16 amino acids.

This clonotype occurred a few times. The rearrangement uses TRBV20-1 and TRBJ2-1; D perhaps matches TRBD1 (5 bases). The V end was cut by 6 bases, the J end by 8 bases, with 14 bases between. The CDR3 has 12 amino acids. CDR1 is DFQATT, CDR2 SNEGSKA, per germline (reference sequence). The CDR3 loop is CSAANWGYEQFF. CDR3 nucleotide sequence: TGCAGTGCCGCAAATTGGGGCTATGAGCAGTTCTTC.

This clonotype was recorded many times. The chain has TRBV5-1 and TRBJ2-3; 9 bases agree with TRBD2. CDR1 is SGHRS and CDR2 is YFSETQ in the germline V gene. There are 14 residues in the CDR3. Germline trimming cut 5 bases from V and 2 bases from J; bases unmatched to any gene: 3. CDR3 in amino acids: CASRTSGITDTQYF. In nucleotides, the CDR3 is TGCGCCAGCAGGACTAGCGGAATCACAGATACGCAGTATTTT.

This rearrangement joins TRBV4-3 to TRBJ2-1; D gene uncertain. The V end was cut by 1 base, the J end by 5 bases, with 12 bases between. The CDR3 spans 15 residues. CDR1 is LGHNA and CDR2 is YSLEER in the germline V gene. The CDR3 spells CASSQGFNGNNEQFF. CDR3 coding DNA: TGCGCCAGCAGCCAAGGTTTTAACGGCAACAATGAGCAGTTCTTC.

This clonotype was seen a single time. The chain employs TRBV2 and TRBJ2-5, with 7 bases fitting TRBD2. The CDR3 is 16 residues long. Per germline, CDR1 SNHLY and CDR2 FYNNEI. V lost 2 bases, J lost 3 bases, and 9 bases stayed unmatched. CDR3 loop: CASSERRGTTEETQYF. CDR3 sequence (DNA): TGTGCCAGCAGTGAAAGGAGAGGGACTACCGAAGAGACCCAGTACTTC.

This clonotype has only a few counts. The chain employs TRBV7-2 and TRBJ1-1; D is unresolved. Germline assignment: CDR1 SGHTA and CDR2 FQGNSA. The CDR3 covers 14 residues. Deletions cut 4 bases from V and 1 base from J, with 10 bases between. CDR3 amino acids: CASSSLITNTEAFF. CDR3 nucleotide sequence: TGTGCCAGCAGCTCCCTCATAACGAACACTGAAGCTTTCTTT.

The chain carries TRBV12-3 or TRBV12-4 and TRBJ2-4; D gene ambiguous. Between the trimmed V and J ends, which lost 1 base and 7 bases, there was a span of 11 bases. CDR3 size: 14 residues. The CDR3 sequence is CASSLGAPGNIQYF. DNA for the CDR3: TGTGCCAGCAGTTTAGGTGCCCCCGGTAACATTCAGTACTTC.

The CDR3 here is CASSLFLGTMKFYEQYF. CDR3 nucleotide sequence: TGTGCCAGCAGCCTTTTCCTGGGAACTATGAAATTTTACGAGCAGTACTTC. The chain joins TRBV7-9 to TRBJ2-7; D is undetermined. V gave up 5 bases and J gave up 4 bases, with 24 bases separating them. Germline V gives CDR1 SEHNR, CDR2 FQNEAQ (reference sequence). The CDR3 totals 17 residues.

This clonotype was detected many times. The junction departs from the called germline gene at one end, perhaps through a read error. This sequence joins TRBV5-1 and TRBJ2-1; 10 nucleotides align to TRBD2. The germline V gene encodes CDR1 SGHRS and CDR2 YFSETQ. The CDR3 extends over 16 amino acids. CDR3 in DNA: TGTGCCAGCAGTTTAGAAGCTAGCGGGGGCTACAATGAGCAGTTCTTC. This codes for CASSLEASGGYNEQFF.

The V and J genes are TRBV30 and TRBJ2-5; 8 nucleotides align to TRBD1. V was clipped by 3 bases and J by 5 bases; unmatched bases: 5. From germline, CDR1 is GTSNPN and CDR2 SVGIG (reference sequence). This CDR3 has 13 amino acids. In DNA form, the CDR3 reads TGTGCCTGGAGATCAGGGGGCTATGAGACCCAGTACTTC. Its protein is CAWRSGGYETQYF.

This chain connects TRBV20-1 to TRBJ2-3, with D uncertain. This CDR3 comprises 14 residues. Germline V gene lookup returns CDR1 DFQATT and CDR2 SNEGSKA (reference sequence). The V end was cut by 3 bases, the J end by 0 bases, with 10 bases between. The CDR3 sequence is CSASPPLSTDTQYF. The CDR3 DNA is TGCAGTGCTAGTCCACCTCTTAGCACAGATACGCAGTATTTT.

This clonotype was seen more than once but under ten times. This chain uses TRBV12-3 or TRBV12-4 with TRBJ2-3, with a weak D call TRBD1 (5 bases). The CDR3 is 12 residues long. V was shortened by 7 bases and J by 5 bases, with 10 bases between the two germline ends. CDR3 nucleotides: TGTGCCAGCAACCATCAGGGAGATACGCAGTATTTT. Translated: CASNHQGDTQYF.

This clonotype was counted a few times. J is TRBJ2-3 and V is TRBV9; D gene ambiguous. The CDR3 spans 13 residues. CDR1 and CDR2 from the germline V gene are SGDLS and YYNGEE. Trimming stripped 0 bases from V and 5 bases from J, with 7 bases between. The CDR3 protein is CASSVDAQDTQYF. CDR3 coding DNA: TGTGCCAGCAGCGTAGATGCCCAAGATACGCAGTATTTT.

The chain recombines TRBV6-2 or TRBV6-3 with TRBJ2-6, with 10 bases fitting TRBD2. V shed 8 bases, J shed 2 bases, and the junction held 12 bases outside the gene matches. This CDR3 comprises 18 residues. The V gene's germline CDR1 is MNHEY and CDR2 SVGEGT. The CDR3 coding sequence is TGTGCCAGCCTTCGAACGGGGCTAGCGGGAGCTGGGGCCAACGTCCTGACTTTC. Translated, it gives CASLRTGLAGAGANVLTF.